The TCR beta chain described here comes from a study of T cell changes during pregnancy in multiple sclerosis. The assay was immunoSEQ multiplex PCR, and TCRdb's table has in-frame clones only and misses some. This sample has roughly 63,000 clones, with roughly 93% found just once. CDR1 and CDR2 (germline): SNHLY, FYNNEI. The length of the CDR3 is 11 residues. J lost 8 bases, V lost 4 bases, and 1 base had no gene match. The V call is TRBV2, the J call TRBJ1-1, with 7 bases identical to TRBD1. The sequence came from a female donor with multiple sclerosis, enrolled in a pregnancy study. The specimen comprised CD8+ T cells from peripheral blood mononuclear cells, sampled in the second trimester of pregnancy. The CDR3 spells CASSVDREAFF. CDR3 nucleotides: TGTGCCAGCAGTGTGGACAGGGAAGCTTTCTTT.